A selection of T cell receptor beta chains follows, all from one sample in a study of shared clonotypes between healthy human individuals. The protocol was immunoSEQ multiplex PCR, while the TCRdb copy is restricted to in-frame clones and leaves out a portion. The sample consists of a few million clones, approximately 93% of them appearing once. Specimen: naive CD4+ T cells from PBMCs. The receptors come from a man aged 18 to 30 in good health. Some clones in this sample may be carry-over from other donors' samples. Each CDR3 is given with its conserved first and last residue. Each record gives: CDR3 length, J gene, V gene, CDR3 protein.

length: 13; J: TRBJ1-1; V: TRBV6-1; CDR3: CASRGQTNTEAFF
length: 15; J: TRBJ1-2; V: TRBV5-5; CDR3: CASSHGPAGGYGYTF
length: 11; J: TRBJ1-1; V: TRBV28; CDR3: CASSLLGEAFF
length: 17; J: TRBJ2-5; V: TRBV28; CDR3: CASSGGTSDSRQETQYF
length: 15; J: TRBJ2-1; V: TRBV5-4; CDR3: CASSLAASGASEQFF
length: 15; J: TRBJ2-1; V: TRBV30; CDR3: CAWSVNGRRGEEQFF
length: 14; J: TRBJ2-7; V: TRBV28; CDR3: CASSLSGTSYEQYF
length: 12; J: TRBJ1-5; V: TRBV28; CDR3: CASIRGNQPQHF
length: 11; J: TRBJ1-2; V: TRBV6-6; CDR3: CASSYLYGYTF
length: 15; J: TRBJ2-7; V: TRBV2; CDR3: CASSTTSGRAGEQYF
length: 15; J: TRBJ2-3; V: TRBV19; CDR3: CASRETGEVTDTQYF
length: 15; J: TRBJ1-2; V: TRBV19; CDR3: CASTDRTPSGYGYTF
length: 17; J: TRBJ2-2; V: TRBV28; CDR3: CASSLSGRSTNTGELFF
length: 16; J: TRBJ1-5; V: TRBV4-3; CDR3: CASSQDPGASNQPQHF
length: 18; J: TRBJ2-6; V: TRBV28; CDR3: CASSVFFPGGSGANVLTF
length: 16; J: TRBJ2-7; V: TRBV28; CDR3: CASSSLSLTGNYEQYF
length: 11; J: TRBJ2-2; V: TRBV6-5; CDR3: CASSSTGQLFF
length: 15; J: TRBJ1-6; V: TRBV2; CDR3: CASRADRGLNSPLHF
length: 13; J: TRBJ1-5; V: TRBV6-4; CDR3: CASSRTGEQAQHF
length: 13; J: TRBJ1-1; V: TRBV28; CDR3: CASGDRGRTEAFF
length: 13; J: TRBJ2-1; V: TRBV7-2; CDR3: CASSPQLYNEQFF
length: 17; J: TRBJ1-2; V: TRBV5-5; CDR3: CASSLESLRQVGEGYTF
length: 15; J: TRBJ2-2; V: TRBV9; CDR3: CASSTRDYPPGELFF
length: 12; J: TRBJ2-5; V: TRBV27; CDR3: CASSLFGETQYF
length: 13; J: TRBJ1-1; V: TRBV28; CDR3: CASSPDPRGVAFF
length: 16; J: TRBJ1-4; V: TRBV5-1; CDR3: CASSPYQGGGNEKLFF
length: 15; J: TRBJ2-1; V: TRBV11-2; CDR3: CASSRIAGKNNEQFF
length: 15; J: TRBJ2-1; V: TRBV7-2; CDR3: CASSPGLAGINEQFF
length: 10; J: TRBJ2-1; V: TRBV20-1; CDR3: CSATNNEQFF